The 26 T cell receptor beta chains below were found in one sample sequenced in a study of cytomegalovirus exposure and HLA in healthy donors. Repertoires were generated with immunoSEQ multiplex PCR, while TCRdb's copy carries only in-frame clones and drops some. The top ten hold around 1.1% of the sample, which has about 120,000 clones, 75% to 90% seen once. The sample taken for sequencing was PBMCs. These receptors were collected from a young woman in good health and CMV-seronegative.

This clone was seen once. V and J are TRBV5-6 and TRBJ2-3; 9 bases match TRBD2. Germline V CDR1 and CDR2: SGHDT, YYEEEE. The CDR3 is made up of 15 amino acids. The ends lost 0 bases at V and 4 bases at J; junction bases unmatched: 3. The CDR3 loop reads CASSLGTSGSDTQYF. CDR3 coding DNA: TGTGCCAGCAGCTTGGGTACTAGCGGGTCAGATACGCAGTATTTT.

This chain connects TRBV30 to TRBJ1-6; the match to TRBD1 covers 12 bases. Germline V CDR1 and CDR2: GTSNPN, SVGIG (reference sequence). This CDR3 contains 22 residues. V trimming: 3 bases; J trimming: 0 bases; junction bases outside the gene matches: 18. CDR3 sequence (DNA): TGTGCCTGGAGAGCCCGGTTGGGGGGACAGGGGGCGCGAGGCTCCTATAATTCACCCCTCCACTTT. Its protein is CAWRARLGGQGARGSYNSPLHF.

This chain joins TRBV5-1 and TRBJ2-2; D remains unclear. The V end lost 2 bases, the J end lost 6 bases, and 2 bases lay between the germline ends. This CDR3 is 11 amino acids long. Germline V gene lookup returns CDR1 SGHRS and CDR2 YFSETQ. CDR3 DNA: TGCGCCAGCAGCTTCTCCGGGGAGCTGTTTTTT. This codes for CASSFSGELFF.

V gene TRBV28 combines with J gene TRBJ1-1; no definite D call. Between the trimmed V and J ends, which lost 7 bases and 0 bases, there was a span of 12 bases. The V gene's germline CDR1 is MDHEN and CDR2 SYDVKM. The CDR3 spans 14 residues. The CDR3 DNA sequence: TGTGCCAGCACCTCAATCGACATGAACACTGAAGCTTTCTTT. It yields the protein CASTSIDMNTEAFF.

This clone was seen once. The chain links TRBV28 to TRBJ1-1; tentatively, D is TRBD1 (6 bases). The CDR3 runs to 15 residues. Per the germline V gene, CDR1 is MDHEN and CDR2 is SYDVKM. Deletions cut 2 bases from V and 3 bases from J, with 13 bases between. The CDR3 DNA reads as TGTGCCAGCAGTTTAAACGCAGGGGTGGACACTGAAGCTTTCTTT. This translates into CASSLNAGVDTEAFF.

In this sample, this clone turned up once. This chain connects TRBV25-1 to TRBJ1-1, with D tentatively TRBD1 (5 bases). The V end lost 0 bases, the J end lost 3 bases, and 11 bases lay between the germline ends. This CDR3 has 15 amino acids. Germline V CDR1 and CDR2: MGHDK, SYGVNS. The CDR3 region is CASSEYVQGHTEAFF. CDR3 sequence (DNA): TGTGCCAGCAGTGAATATGTCCAGGGCCACACTGAAGCTTTCTTT. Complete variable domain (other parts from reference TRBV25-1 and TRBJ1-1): EADIYQTPRYLVIGTGKKITLECSQTMGHDKMYWYQQDPGMELHLIHYSYGVNSTEKGDLSSESTVSRIRTEHFPLTLESARPSHTSQYLCASSEYVQGHTEAFFGQGTRLTVV.

CDR3 bases: TGTGCCACCGCACAGGGGGCGGGTAATGAGCAGTTCTTC. Encoded protein: CATAQGAGNEQFF. The rearrangement links TRBV25-1 to TRBJ2-1; the match to TRBD1 covers 9 bases. The germline V gene has CDR1 MGHDK and CDR2 SYGVNS. This CDR3 is built from 13 residues. Trimming cost V 10 bases and J 7 bases; bases outside gene matches: 8.

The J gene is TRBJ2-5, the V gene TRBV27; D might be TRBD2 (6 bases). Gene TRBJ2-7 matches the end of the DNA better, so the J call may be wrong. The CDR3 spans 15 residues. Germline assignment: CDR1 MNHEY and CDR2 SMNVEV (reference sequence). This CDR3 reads CASSFLGGGSYEQYF. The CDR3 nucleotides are TGTGCCAGCAGTTTTCTAGGAGGAGGGTCCTACGAGCAGTACTTC.

The CDR3 region has the DNA TGCGCCAGCAGCTCAACAGCCAACTCCTACGAGCAGTACTTC. Its translation is CASSSTANSYEQYF. This rearrangement joins TRBV5-1 to TRBJ2-7; D unresolved. The CDR3 runs 14 residues. Trimming stripped 3 bases from V and 0 bases from J, with 10 bases between. Germline CDR1 is SGHRS and CDR2 is YFSETQ.

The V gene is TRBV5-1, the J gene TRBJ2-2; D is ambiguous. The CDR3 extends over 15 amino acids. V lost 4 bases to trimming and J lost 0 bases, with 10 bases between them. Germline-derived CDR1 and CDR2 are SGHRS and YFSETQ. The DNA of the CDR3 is TGCGCCAGCAGCACCCAGACTTCGAACACCGGGGAGCTGTTTTTT. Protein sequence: CASSTQTSNTGELFF.

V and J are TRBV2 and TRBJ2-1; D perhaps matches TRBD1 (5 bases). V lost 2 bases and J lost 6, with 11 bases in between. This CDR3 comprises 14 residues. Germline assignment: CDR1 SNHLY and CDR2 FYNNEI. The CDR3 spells CASSEFGQGNEQFF. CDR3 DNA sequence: TGTGCCAGCAGTGAATTCGGGCAGGGCAATGAGCAGTTCTTC. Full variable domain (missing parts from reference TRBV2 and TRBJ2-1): EPEVTQTPSHQVTQMGQEVILRCVPISNHLYFYWYRQILGQKVEFLVSFYNNEISEKSEIFDDQFSVERPDGSNFTLKIRSTKLEDSAMYFCASSEFGQGNEQFFGPGTRLTVL.

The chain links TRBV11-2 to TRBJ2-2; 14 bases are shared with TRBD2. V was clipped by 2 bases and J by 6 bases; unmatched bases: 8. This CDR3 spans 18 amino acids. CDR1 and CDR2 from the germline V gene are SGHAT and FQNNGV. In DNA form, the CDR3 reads TGTGCCAGCAGCTTACTTCATGGGACTAGCGGGAGCTCCGGGGAGCTGTTTTTT. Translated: CASSLLHGTSGSSGELFF.

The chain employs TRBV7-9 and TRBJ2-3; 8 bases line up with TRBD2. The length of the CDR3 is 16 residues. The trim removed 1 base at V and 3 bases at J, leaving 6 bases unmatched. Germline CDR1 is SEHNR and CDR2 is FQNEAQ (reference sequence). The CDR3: CASSLVFAGGTDTQYF. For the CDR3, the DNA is TGTGCCAGCAGCTTAGTATTTGCGGGAGGTACAGATACGCAGTATTTT.

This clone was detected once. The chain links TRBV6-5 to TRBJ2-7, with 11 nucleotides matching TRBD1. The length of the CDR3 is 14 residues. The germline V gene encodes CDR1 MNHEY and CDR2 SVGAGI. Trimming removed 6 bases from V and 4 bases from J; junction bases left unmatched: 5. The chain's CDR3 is CASRYGTGGYEQYF. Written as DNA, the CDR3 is TGTGCCAGCAGATACGGGACAGGGGGGTACGAGCAGTACTTC.

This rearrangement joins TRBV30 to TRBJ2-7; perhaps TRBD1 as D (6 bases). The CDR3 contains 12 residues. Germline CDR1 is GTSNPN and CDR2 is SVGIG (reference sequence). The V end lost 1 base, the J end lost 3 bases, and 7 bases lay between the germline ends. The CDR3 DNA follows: TGTGCCTGGAGTGCACAGGGCTACGAGCAGTACTTC. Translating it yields CAWSAQGYEQYF.

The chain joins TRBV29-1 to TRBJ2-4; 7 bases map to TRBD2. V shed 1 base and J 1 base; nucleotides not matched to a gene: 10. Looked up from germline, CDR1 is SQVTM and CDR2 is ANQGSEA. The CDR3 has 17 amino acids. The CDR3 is CSVEGVPTSFAKNIQYF. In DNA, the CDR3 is TGCAGCGTTGAAGGGGTCCCGACTAGCTTTGCCAAAAACATTCAGTACTTC.

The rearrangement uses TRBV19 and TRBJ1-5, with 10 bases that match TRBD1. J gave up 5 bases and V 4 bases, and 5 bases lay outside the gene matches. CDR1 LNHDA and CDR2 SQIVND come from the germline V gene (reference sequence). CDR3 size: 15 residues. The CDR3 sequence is CASSKIGQGDQPQHF. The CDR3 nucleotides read TGTGCCAGTAGTAAAATCGGACAGGGGGATCAGCCCCAGCATTTT.

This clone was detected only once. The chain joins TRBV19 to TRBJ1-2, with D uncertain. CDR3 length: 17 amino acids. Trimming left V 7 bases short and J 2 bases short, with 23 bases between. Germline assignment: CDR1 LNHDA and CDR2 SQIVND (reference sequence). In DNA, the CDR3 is TGTGCCAGTACCCTCATTTCTTCTGGGCGGGAGAACTATGGCTACACCTTC. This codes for CASTLISSGRENYGYTF.

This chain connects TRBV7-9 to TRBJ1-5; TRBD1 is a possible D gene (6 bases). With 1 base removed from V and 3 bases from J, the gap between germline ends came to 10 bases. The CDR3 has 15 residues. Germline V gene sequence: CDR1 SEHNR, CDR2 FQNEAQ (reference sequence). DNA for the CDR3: TGTGCCAGCAGCTTAGGGACAGCCTCCAATCAGCCCCAGCATTTT. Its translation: CASSLGTASNQPQHF.

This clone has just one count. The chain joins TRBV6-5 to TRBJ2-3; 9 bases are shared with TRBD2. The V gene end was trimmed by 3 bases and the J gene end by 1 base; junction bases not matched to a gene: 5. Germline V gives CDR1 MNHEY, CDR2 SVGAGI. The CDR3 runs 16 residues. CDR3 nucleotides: TGTGCCAGCAGTTATTCCCTAGCGGGACGCACAGATACGCAGTATTTT. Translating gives CASSYSLAGRTDTQYF.

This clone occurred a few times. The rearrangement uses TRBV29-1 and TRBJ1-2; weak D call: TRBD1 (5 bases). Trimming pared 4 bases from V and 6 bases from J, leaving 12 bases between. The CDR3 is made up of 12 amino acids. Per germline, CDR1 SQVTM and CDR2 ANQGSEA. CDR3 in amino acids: CSVGGGDHGYTF. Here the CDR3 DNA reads TGCAGCGTTGGCGGGGGGGATCATGGCTACACCTTC. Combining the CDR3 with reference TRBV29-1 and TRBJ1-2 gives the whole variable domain SAVISQKPSRDICQRGTSLTIQCQVDSQVTMMFWYRQQPGQSLTLIATANQGSEATYESGFVIDKFPISRPNLTFSTLTVSNMSPEDSSIYLCSVGGGDHGYTFGSGTRLTVV.

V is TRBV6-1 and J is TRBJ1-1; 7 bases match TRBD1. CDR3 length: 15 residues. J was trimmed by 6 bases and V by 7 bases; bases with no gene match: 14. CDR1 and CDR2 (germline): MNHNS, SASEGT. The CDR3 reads CASINAQGVGAEAFF. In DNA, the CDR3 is TGTGCCAGCATTAACGCTCAGGGGGTTGGGGCTGAAGCTTTCTTT.

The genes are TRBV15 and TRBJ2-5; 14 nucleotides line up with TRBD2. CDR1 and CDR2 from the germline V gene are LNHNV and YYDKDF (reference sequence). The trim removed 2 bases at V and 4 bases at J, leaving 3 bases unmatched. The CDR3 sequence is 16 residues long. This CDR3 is CATSRPGTSGRETQYF. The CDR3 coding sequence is TGTGCCACCAGCAGACCTGGGACTAGCGGGAGAGAGACCCAGTACTTC.

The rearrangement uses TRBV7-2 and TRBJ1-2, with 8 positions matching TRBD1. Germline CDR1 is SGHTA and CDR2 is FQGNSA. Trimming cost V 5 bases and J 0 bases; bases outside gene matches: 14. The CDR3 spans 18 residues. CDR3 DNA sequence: TGTGCCAGCAGCAGAGGGACAGGAGTCCTCGAAGCTAACTATGGCTACACCTTC. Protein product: CASSRGTGVLEANYGYTF.

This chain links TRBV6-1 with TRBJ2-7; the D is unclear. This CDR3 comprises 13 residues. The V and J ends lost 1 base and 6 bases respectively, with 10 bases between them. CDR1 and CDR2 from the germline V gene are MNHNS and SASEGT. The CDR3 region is CASSEGVITEQYF. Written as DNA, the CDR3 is TGTGCCAGCAGTGAAGGAGTTATCACCGAGCAGTACTTC.

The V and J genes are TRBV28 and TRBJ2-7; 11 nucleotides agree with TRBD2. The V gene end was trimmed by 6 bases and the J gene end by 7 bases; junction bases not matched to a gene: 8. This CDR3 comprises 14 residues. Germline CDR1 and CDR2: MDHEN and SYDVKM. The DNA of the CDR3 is TGTGCCAGCAGCCTAGCGGGGGGTCCCCTAGAGCAGTACGTC. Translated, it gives CASSLAGGPLEQYV.